The clone carrying this T cell receptor (beta chain) has more than one count but fewer than ten. TCRdb fed the 5' RACE reads into MiXCR, producing one record per CDR3 protein. The sample lists about 320,000 distinct CDR3 sequences; 13% to 15% were seen once. The data originate from a study of T-cell memory formation after mild COVID-19. Study context: TCR clusters mostly belonged to single donors.

Germline CDR1 reads LGHNA; CDR2 reads YNFKEQ. This CDR3 contains 18 residues. Trimming took off 4 bases at V and 4 bases at J, with 25 bases between the two ends. The rearrangement links TRBV4-2 to TRBJ1-1; possibly TRBD1 for D (5 bases). This TCR was sampled from a man aged 18 to 29 who had mild COVID-19 (a few samples of this study predate the infection). Cell type and time point are not known. Specimen: PBMCs or a T cell subset sorted from them (not recorded which). The CDR3 DNA reads as TGTGCCAGCAGCCGCGGAGATCTCGGGGGAGGACTTGGCACTGAAGCTTTCTTT. It is translated as CASSRGDLGGGLGTEAFF.